This T cell receptor (beta chain) was recovered during a study of CD8 T cells in Susac syndrome. The wider study: Clinically active disease was present in over five of the sequenced Susac syndrome patients. 8 or 9 of these patients were in remission.

CD8+ and CD4+ T cells circulating in blood were sequenced for TCR beta. Looked up from germline, CDR1 is MNHNS and CDR2 is SASEGT. This CDR3 is built from 18 residues. Trimming at V came to 6 bases and at J to 1 base, leaving 9 bases not matched to a gene. After extraction with the RNeasy kit, about 0.45 to 1 ug of the RNA was reverse transcribed using random hexamers. Amplification of the TCR beta CDR3 was carried out by immunoSEQ multiplex PCR, which spanned a total of 54 Vbeta and 13 Jbeta segments. TCRdb reprocessed the immunoSEQ multiplex PCR reads with MiXCR, giving one entry per CDR3 protein. Among under 200,000 distinct CDR3 sequences listed, approximately 95% were seen once.

The rearrangement links TRBV6-1 to TRBJ2-6; 10 bases match TRBD1. The sequenced sample consisted of CD4+ T cells from PBMCs. This TCR derives from a human donor with Susac syndrome. CDR3 sequence (DNA): TGTGCCAGCAGACCGACAGGGGGCGCGGCGTCTGGGGCCAACGTCCTGACTTTC. Its protein is CASRPTGGAASGANVLTF.